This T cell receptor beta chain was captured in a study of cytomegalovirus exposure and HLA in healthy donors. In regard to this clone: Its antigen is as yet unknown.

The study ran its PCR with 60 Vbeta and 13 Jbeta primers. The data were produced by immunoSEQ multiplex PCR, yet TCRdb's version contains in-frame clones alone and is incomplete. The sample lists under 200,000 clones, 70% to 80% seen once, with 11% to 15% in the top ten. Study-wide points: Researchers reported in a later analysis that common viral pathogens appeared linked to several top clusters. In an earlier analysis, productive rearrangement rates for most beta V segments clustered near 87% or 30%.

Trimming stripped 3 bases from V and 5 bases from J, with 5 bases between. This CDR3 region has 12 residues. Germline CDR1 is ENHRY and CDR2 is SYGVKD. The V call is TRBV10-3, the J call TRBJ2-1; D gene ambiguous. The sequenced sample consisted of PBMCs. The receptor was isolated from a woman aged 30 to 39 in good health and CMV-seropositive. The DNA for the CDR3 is TGTGCCATCAGTGACAGAAACAATGAGCAGTTCTTC. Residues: CAISDRNNEQFF.